Below are 8 T cell receptor beta chains sequenced from a single sample in a study of blood T cell repertoires in COVID-19 (dated by TCRdb to 2020 to 2021). The protocol used for the library was the immunoSEQ multiplex PCR assay. The source is immuneACCESS, and TCRdb retained only in-frame sequences with V and J called. Part of the clones is not carried over; for the studies checked, unresolved V genes explain less than half of this, and the remainder is unexplained. The sample records some 320,000 clones, under 90% of which are singletons. The ten top clones hold more than 9.5% of the sample. Sequencing was carried out using peripheral blood. The receptors originated from a woman aged 25 to 39 with COVID-19, enrolled during active disease.

This clone was found once. The CDR3 is CASSQDSREQYF. CDR3 bases: TGTGCCAGCAGCCAAGATTCGAGGGAGCAGTACTTC. The rearrangement joins TRBV3-1 (or the pseudogene TRBV3-2) to TRBJ2-7; D unclear. The CDR3 spans 12 residues. The V end lost 0 bases, the J end lost 7 bases, and 7 bases lay between the germline ends. The germline V gene encodes CDR1 LGHDT and CDR2 YNNKEL (reference sequence).

This chain connects TRBV3-1 (or the pseudogene TRBV3-2) to TRBJ1-3; D is unresolved. V was clipped by 1 base and J by 5 bases, with 12 bases between them. The germline V gene encodes CDR1 LGHDT and CDR2 YNNKEL (reference sequence). The CDR3 contains 15 residues. The CDR3 protein is CASSQVRDPRNTIYF. The CDR3 DNA is TGTGCCAGCAGCCAAGTGAGGGATCCTAGAAACACCATATATTTT.

The chain employs TRBV7-2 and TRBJ1-2; 7 bases are shared with TRBD1. The germline V gene encodes CDR1 SGHTA and CDR2 FQGNSA. J gave up 8 bases and V 5 bases, and 17 bases lay outside the gene matches. CDR3 size: 16 residues. DNA of the CDR3: TGTGCCAGCAGCCCCAGAGCGCTGACAGGGCTTAGGGGCTACACCTTC. This gives the protein CASSPRALTGLRGYTF.

The chain has TRBV29-1 and TRBJ2-3; TRBD1 agrees at 9 bases. In germline, CDR1 is SQVTM, CDR2 ANQGSEA. The CDR3 extends over 14 amino acids. The V gene end was trimmed by 6 bases and the J gene end by 3 bases; junction bases not matched to a gene: 7. CDR3 in amino acids: CSVKYRGQTDTQYF. DNA of the CDR3: TGCAGCGTAAAATACAGGGGGCAGACAGATACGCAGTATTTT.

The V gene is TRBV18, the J gene TRBJ1-1, with 7 positions matching TRBD1. CDR1 and CDR2 from the germline V gene are KGHSH and LQKENI. The V and J ends lost 8 bases and 0 bases, in that order; junction bases with no gene match: 3. This CDR3 region has 13 residues. The CDR3 region is CASQQGMNTEAFF. In DNA, the CDR3 is TGTGCCAGCCAACAGGGGATGAACACTGAAGCTTTCTTT.

The genes are TRBV13 and TRBJ1-1; D is perhaps TRBD1 (5 bases). Trimming cost V 3 bases and J 5 bases, with 13 bases left between them. The CDR3 is 14 residues long. The V gene's germline CDR1 is PRHDT and CDR2 FYEKMQ (reference sequence). The CDR3 DNA is TGTGCCAGCAGCTTGGGGGGAGTCCCTACTGAAGCTTTCTTT. Its protein product is CASSLGGVPTEAFF.

The rearrangement uses TRBV7-9 and TRBJ2-1; a possible D gene is TRBD1 (6 bases). Germline V gives CDR1 SEHNR, CDR2 FQNEAQ (reference sequence). The V end lost 8 bases, the J end lost 7 bases, and 12 bases lay between the germline ends. The CDR3 has 12 amino acids. CDR3 in amino acids: CASSEQGNEQFF. CDR3 coding DNA: TGTGCCAGCTCAGAGCAGGGGAATGAGCAGTTCTTC.

This clone was seen only a few times. Other DNA sequences in the same sample also yield this CDR3. This sequence joins TRBV6-5 and TRBJ1-1; D unclear. Trimming shortened V by 0 bases and J by 1 base, and 6 bases separated the two germline ends. Germline CDR1 and CDR2: MNHEY and SVGAGI. This CDR3 is built from 14 residues. The CDR3 loop reads CASSYSGGNTEAFF. The CDR3 DNA is TGTGCCAGCAGTTACTCTGGCGGGAACACTGAAGCTTTCTTT.